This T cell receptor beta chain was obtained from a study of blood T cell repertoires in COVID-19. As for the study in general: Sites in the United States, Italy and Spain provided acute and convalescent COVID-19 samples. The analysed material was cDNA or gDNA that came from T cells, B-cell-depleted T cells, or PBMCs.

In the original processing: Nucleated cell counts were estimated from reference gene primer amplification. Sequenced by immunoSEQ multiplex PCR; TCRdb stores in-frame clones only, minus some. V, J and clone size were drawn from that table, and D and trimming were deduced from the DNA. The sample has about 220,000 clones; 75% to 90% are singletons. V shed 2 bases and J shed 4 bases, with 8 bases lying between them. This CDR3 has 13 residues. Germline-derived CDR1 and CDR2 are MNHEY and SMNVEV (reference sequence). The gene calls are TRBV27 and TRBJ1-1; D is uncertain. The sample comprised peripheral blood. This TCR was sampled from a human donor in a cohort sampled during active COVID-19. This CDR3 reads CASSLREATEAFF. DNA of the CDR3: TGTGCCAGCAGTTTAAGGGAGGCCACTGAAGCTTTCTTT.